These T cell receptor beta chains were read from a single sample in a study of cytomegalovirus exposure and HLA in healthy donors. Generated by immunoSEQ multiplex PCR, the TCRdb table keeps only in-frame clones and is missing some. The sample holds approximately 140,000 clones; 60% to 85% are singletons and the top ten take under 1.5%. Sequencing was carried out using PBMCs. These receptors came from a male donor in good health and CMV-seropositive. The CDR3 runs from the conserved cysteine through the conserved F or W. Each record gives: clone size, J gene, D gene, V gene, CDR3 protein, CDR3 DNA. D genes are given only for firm matches. Part of the rows lack a size; the others show once, few, many or a class for expanded clones.

abundance: .; j_gene: TRBJ2-2; d_gene: .; v_gene: TRBV19; CDR3aa: CASSIWSLGTGELFF; CDR3nt: TGTGCCAGTAGTATATGGTCCCTAGGAACCGGGGAGCTGTTTTTT
abundance: .; j_gene: TRBJ1-1; d_gene: .; v_gene: TRBV7-3; CDR3aa: CASSPSPLNTEAFF; CDR3nt: TGTGCCAGCAGCCCGTCCCCTTTGAACACTGAAGCTTTCTTT
abundance: .; j_gene: TRBJ2-7; d_gene: TRBD1; v_gene: TRBV7-8; CDR3aa: CASRQPGQSSYEQYF; CDR3nt: TGTGCCAGCAGACAACCGGGACAGAGCTCCTACGAGCAGTACTTC
abundance: .; j_gene: TRBJ2-1; d_gene: .; v_gene: TRBV5-6; CDR3aa: CASSGGAGVPYNEQFF; CDR3nt: TGTGCCAGCAGCGGGGGGGCGGGAGTCCCCTACAATGAGCAGTTCTTC
abundance: once; j_gene: TRBJ2-3; d_gene: .; v_gene: TRBV7-2; CDR3aa: CASSLLGATDTQYF; CDR3nt: TGTGCCAGCAGCCTGCTGGGAGCGACGGATACGCAGTATTTT
abundance: .; j_gene: TRBJ2-5; d_gene: .; v_gene: TRBV19; CDR3aa: CASSHLYQGGETQYF; CDR3nt: TGTGCCAGTAGCCACCTGTATCAGGGTGGAGAGACCCAGTACTTC
abundance: .; j_gene: TRBJ2-7; d_gene: .; v_gene: TRBV6-6; CDR3aa: CAARGGQGVYEQYF; CDR3nt: TGTGCCGCCCGGGGGGGGCAGGGGGTCTACGAGCAGTACTTC
abundance: .; j_gene: TRBJ2-2; d_gene: TRBD2; v_gene: TRBV7-2; CDR3aa: CASRKRGGAAGELFF; CDR3nt: TGTGCCAGCCGGAAGCGCGGGGGGGCGGCCGGGGAGCTGTTTTTT
abundance: .; j_gene: TRBJ2-7; d_gene: .; v_gene: TRBV15; CDR3aa: CATSSGENYEQYF; CDR3nt: TGTGCCACCAGCAGCGGGGAAAACTACGAGCAGTACTTC
abundance: once; j_gene: TRBJ2-5; d_gene: TRBD2; v_gene: TRBV4-1; CDR3aa: CASSPSQRGGQETQYF; CDR3nt: TGCGCCAGCAGCCCAAGCCAGCGGGGGGGTCAAGAGACCCAGTACTTC
abundance: .; j_gene: TRBJ1-2; d_gene: TRBD1; v_gene: TRBV7-9; CDR3aa: CASSETGTDGYTF; CDR3nt: TGTGCCAGCAGCGAGACAGGGACAGATGGCTACACCTTC
abundance: .; j_gene: TRBJ2-2; d_gene: .; v_gene: TRBV11-1; CDR3aa: CASSLDGGLELFF; CDR3nt: TGTGCCAGCAGCTTAGATGGCGGGTTGGAGCTGTTTTTT
abundance: few; j_gene: TRBJ2-7; d_gene: .; v_gene: TRBV7-8; CDR3aa: CASTEKLGYRVKAYEQYF; CDR3nt: TGTGCCAGCACAGAGAAACTGGGTTACAGGGTAAAGGCGTACGAGCAGTACTTC
abundance: .; j_gene: TRBJ1-3; d_gene: TRBD1; v_gene: TRBV9; CDR3aa: CASSRYLTGAAGNTIYF; CDR3nt: TGTGCCAGCAGCCGTTACTTAACAGGGGCGGCTGGAAACACCATATATTTT
abundance: .; j_gene: TRBJ2-5; d_gene: TRBD1; v_gene: TRBV10-2; CDR3aa: CASGQGAWETQYF; CDR3nt: TGCGCCAGCGGTCAGGGGGCATGGGAGACCCAGTACTTC
abundance: .; j_gene: TRBJ2-3; d_gene: TRBD2; v_gene: TRBV2; CDR3aa: CASSEEESGRSKDTQYF; CDR3nt: TGTGCCAGCAGCGAAGAGGAGAGCGGGAGGAGTAAAGATACGCAGTATTTT
abundance: once; j_gene: TRBJ1-2; d_gene: .; v_gene: TRBV19; CDR3aa: CASSPPLPVNYGYTF; CDR3nt: TGTGCCAGTAGTCCGCCCCTTCCAGTTAACTATGGCTACACCTTC
abundance: .; j_gene: TRBJ1-1; d_gene: .; v_gene: TRBV6-1; CDR3aa: CASSARYRGPGRDTEAFF; CDR3nt: TGTGCCAGCAGTGCCCGATACCGGGGCCCCGGGAGGGACACTGAAGCTTTCTTT
abundance: .; j_gene: TRBJ2-2; d_gene: .; v_gene: TRBV30; CDR3aa: CAWRTGNTGELFF; CDR3nt: TGTGCCTGGAGGACAGGCAACACCGGGGAGCTGTTTTTT
abundance: .; j_gene: TRBJ2-7; d_gene: .; v_gene: TRBV18; CDR3aa: CASSPTRGSREQYF; CDR3nt: TGTGCCAGCTCACCAACACGGGGTTCACGCGAGCAGTACTTC
abundance: .; j_gene: TRBJ2-7; d_gene: .; v_gene: TRBV4-2; CDR3aa: CASSQEEPGANYEQYF; CDR3nt: TGTGCCAGCAGCCAAGAGGAACCGGGAGCCAATTACGAGCAGTACTTC
abundance: .; j_gene: TRBJ2-1; d_gene: TRBD2; v_gene: TRBV7-7; CDR3aa: CASSPSGGDYNEQFF; CDR3nt: TGTGCTAGCAGCCCAAGCGGGGGGGACTACAATGAGCAGTTCTTC
abundance: few; j_gene: TRBJ2-3; d_gene: TRBD2; v_gene: TRBV7-2; CDR3aa: CASSLAGGGAFDTQYF; CDR3nt: TGTGCCAGCAGCTTGGCGGGCGGGGGGGCATTCGATACGCAGTATTTT
abundance: .; j_gene: TRBJ2-1; d_gene: .; v_gene: TRBV23-1; CDR3aa: CASSQAGTRTYNEQFF; CDR3nt: TGCGCCAGCAGTCAAGCCGGGACAAGAACCTACAATGAGCAGTTCTTC
abundance: .; j_gene: TRBJ2-3; d_gene: TRBD2; v_gene: TRBV27; CDR3aa: CASSLSGRAGYTQYF; CDR3nt: TGTGCCAGCAGTTTAAGCGGGAGGGCCGGGTATACGCAGTATTTT
abundance: .; j_gene: TRBJ1-3; d_gene: TRBD1; v_gene: TRBV5-4; CDR3aa: CASTWDRDVNTIYF; CDR3nt: TGTGCCAGCACCTGGGACAGGGACGTCAACACCATATATTTT
abundance: few; j_gene: TRBJ1-1; d_gene: TRBD1; v_gene: TRBV11-3; CDR3aa: CASSLAGGYEAFF; CDR3nt: TGTGCCAGCAGCTTAGCAGGGGGCTATGAAGCTTTCTTT
abundance: .; j_gene: TRBJ2-3; d_gene: .; v_gene: TRBV6-4; CDR3aa: CASSTTATDGADTQYF; CDR3nt: TGTGCCAGCAGCACTACGGCCACTGACGGGGCAGATACGCAGTATTTT
abundance: .; j_gene: TRBJ2-3; d_gene: .; v_gene: TRBV30; CDR3aa: CAWSQLGSGTPDTQYF; CDR3nt: TGTGCCTGGAGTCAATTAGGTAGCGGAACCCCAGATACGCAGTATTTT
abundance: .; j_gene: TRBJ2-7; d_gene: TRBD2; v_gene: TRBV5-1; CDR3aa: CASSFSLAGAYEQYF; CDR3nt: TGCGCCAGCAGCTTTTCGCTAGCGGGGGCCTACGAGCAGTACTTC
abundance: .; j_gene: TRBJ2-7; d_gene: .; v_gene: TRBV2; CDR3aa: CASRSGYEQYF; CDR3nt: TGTGCCAGCAGGTCCGGTTACGAGCAGTACTTC
abundance: .; j_gene: TRBJ1-2; d_gene: TRBD1; v_gene: TRBV7-8; CDR3aa: CASSFSGTGDYGYTF; CDR3nt: TGTGCCAGCAGCTTTTCCGGGACAGGGGACTATGGCTACACCTTC
abundance: .; j_gene: TRBJ1-2; d_gene: .; v_gene: TRBV5-4; CDR3aa: CASGLAGPHGYTF; CDR3nt: TGTGCCAGCGGGCTGGCAGGGCCCCATGGCTACACCTTC
abundance: .; j_gene: TRBJ2-1; d_gene: TRBD2; v_gene: TRBV2; CDR3aa: CASTGAGGGYNEQFF; CDR3nt: TGTGCCAGCACCGGAGCGGGGGGAGGGTACAATGAGCAGTTCTTC
abundance: .; j_gene: TRBJ2-1; d_gene: .; v_gene: TRBV6-1; CDR3aa: CASSEEEGSYNEQFF; CDR3nt: TGTGCCAGCAGTGAGGAGGAAGGGTCCTACAATGAGCAGTTCTTC
abundance: .; j_gene: TRBJ2-7; d_gene: TRBD1; v_gene: TRBV7-8; CDR3aa: CASSWMDRGYEQYF; CDR3nt: TGTGCCAGCAGCTGGATGGACAGGGGTTACGAGCAGTACTTC
abundance: .; j_gene: TRBJ2-7; d_gene: TRBD2; v_gene: TRBV5-4; CDR3aa: CASSWGTSSSYEQYF; CDR3nt: TGTGCCAGCAGCTGGGGGACTAGTAGCTCCTACGAGCAGTACTTC
abundance: few; j_gene: TRBJ1-3; d_gene: .; v_gene: TRBV5-6; CDR3aa: CASSRNSRGNTIYF; CDR3nt: TGTGCCAGCAGTAGGAACAGCCGTGGAAACACCATATATTTT
abundance: few; j_gene: TRBJ2-7; d_gene: .; v_gene: TRBV4-2; CDR3aa: CASSQAVGAHEQYF; CDR3nt: TGTGCCAGCAGCCAAGCCGTTGGGGCTCACGAGCAGTACTTC
abundance: .; j_gene: TRBJ1-2; d_gene: TRBD1; v_gene: TRBV6-5; CDR3aa: CASSPADRAYGYTF; CDR3nt: TGTGCCAGCAGCCCCGCCGACAGGGCCTATGGCTACACCTTC
abundance: .; j_gene: TRBJ1-2; d_gene: .; v_gene: TRBV29-1; CDR3aa: CSVAFRNNGYTF; CDR3nt: TGCAGCGTTGCCTTCAGGAACAATGGCTACACCTTC
abundance: .; j_gene: TRBJ2-7; d_gene: .; v_gene: TRBV5-6; CDR3aa: CASSGTTALGKNEQYF; CDR3nt: TGTGCCAGCAGCGGTACGACAGCCTTGGGTAAGAACGAGCAGTACTTC
abundance: .; j_gene: TRBJ2-1; d_gene: TRBD2; v_gene: TRBV29-1; CDR3aa: CSVLAGGPWNEQFF; CDR3nt: TGCAGCGTATTAGCGGGAGGGCCTTGGAATGAGCAGTTCTTC
abundance: once; j_gene: TRBJ2-2; d_gene: .; v_gene: TRBV7-9; CDR3aa: CASSFTAANTGELFF; CDR3nt: TGTGCCAGCAGCTTTACAGCGGCTAACACCGGGGAGCTGTTTTTT
abundance: .; j_gene: TRBJ2-7; d_gene: TRBD2; v_gene: TRBV5-8; CDR3aa: CASRLLAWASYEQYF; CDR3nt: TGTGCCAGCAGACTACTAGCGTGGGCCTCGTACGAGCAGTACTTC
abundance: few; j_gene: TRBJ1-1; d_gene: .; v_gene: TRBV5-1; CDR3aa: CASSFNPVGEGTEAFF; CDR3nt: TGCGCCAGCAGCTTCAACCCTGTGGGGGAGGGAACTGAAGCTTTCTTT
abundance: .; j_gene: TRBJ1-1; d_gene: .; v_gene: TRBV29-1; CDR3aa: CSVEVGAWDTEAFF; CDR3nt: TGCAGCGTTGAGGTTGGGGCTTGGGACACTGAAGCTTTCTTT
abundance: .; j_gene: TRBJ2-1; d_gene: TRBD2; v_gene: TRBV28; CDR3aa: CASSRISGRGMDNEQFF; CDR3nt: TGTGCCAGCAGTCGTATTAGCGGGAGGGGGATGGACAATGAGCAGTTCTTC
abundance: .; j_gene: TRBJ1-2; d_gene: .; v_gene: TRBV19; CDR3aa: CASSIRRGNYGYTF; CDR3nt: TGTGCCAGTAGTATTCGGAGGGGCAACTATGGCTACACCTTC